The source of this T cell receptor beta chain is a study of a mutant IDH1 vaccine in newly diagnosed glioma. Turning to the study itself: Prior therapy was radiotherapy, temozolomide, or both; most received both.

Study-level results: Induction of immune responses by the vaccine occurred in about 92% of patients.

Here immunoSEQ multiplex PCR was the method, and the copy in TCRdb shows in-frame clones only, minus some. The sample lists more than 45,000 clones; around nine tenths were seen once. Indicated time point: week 35, safety follow-up. It was 300 ug of mutant IDH1 20-mer peptide that made up each vaccine dose, given with topical imiquimod. On this clone: As yet, its antigen is unknown.

Germline V CDR1 and CDR2: SGHDT, YYEEEE. The CDR3 has 15 residues. Trimming at V came to 0 bases and at J to 2 bases, leaving 5 bases not matched to a gene. The sequence was obtained from a woman between 40 and 50 years old with glioma. Sequenced material: PBMCs, taken from a glioma patient whose treatment included an IDH1 peptide vaccine. V gene TRBV5-6 combines with J gene TRBJ2-7; 7 bases are shared with TRBD2. CDR3 nucleotide sequence: TGTGCCAGCAGCTTGGGACTAGCTCAAACCTACGAGCAGTACTTC. This encodes CASSLGLAQTYEQYF.